Below are 26 T cell receptor beta chains sequenced from a single sample in a study of blood T cells in healthy people across ages. A second PCR, run for roughly 7 to 11 cycles, used a sample-barcoded 5' primer plus a J-beta primer mix. TCRdb re-called the 5' RACE reads through MiXCR, storing one row per CDR3 protein. This table has around 1,000,000 distinct CDR3 sequences, about 25% appearing once. The sample was also reused in another study, on T cells of mothers and their children.

Specimen: blood. All receptors derive from a girl aged 2 to 10 in good health.

This sequence joins TRBV5-6 and TRBJ2-1, with D possibly TRBD1 on 7 matching bases. V was pared by 2 bases and J by 10 bases, with 13 bases between. The CDR3 is made up of 13 amino acids. The germline CDR1 and CDR2 sequences are SGHDT and YYEEEE. The CDR3 bases are TGTGCCAGCAGCTTCGGAGGGGGCCTGGAGCAGTTCTTC. Translation gives CASSFGGGLEQFF.

There are a few counts of this clonotype. V usage is TRBV28 and J usage is TRBJ2-7; D may be TRBD1 or TRBD2 (5 bases each). The assigned J gene may be wrong: the sequence end matches TRBJ2-1 better. CDR1 is MDHEN, CDR2 SYDVKM, per germline. The CDR3 loop spans 15 amino acids. The CDR3 DNA reads TGTGCCAGCAGTTTCCCGTGGGGGAACTACAATGAGCAGTTCTTC. Its protein is CASSFPWGNYNEQFF.

This clonotype has just a few counts. The chain carries TRBV29-1 and TRBJ1-2; 10 bases agree with TRBD1. This CDR3 contains 13 residues. Germline V lookup: CDR1 SQVTM, CDR2 ANQGSEA. V lost 4 bases, J lost 5 bases, and 4 bases stayed unmatched. The CDR3 DNA sequence: TGCAGCGTTGCCCCGGGACAGGGGTATGGCTACACCTTC. This codes for CSVAPGQGYGYTF.

The chain joins TRBV4-3 to TRBJ1-5, with TRBD1 as a possible D gene (5 bases). The CDR3 contains 14 residues. Per germline, CDR1 LGHNA and CDR2 YSLEER. With 1 base removed from V and 6 bases from J, the gap between germline ends came to 10 bases. The CDR3 DNA reads as TGCGCCAGCAGCCAAGTTGCAGGGCCTCAGCCCCAGCATTTT. This translates into CASSQVAGPQPQHF.

This clonotype was counted between two and nine times. The J gene is TRBJ2-5, the V gene TRBV29-1; D gene ambiguous. The J call is in doubt because the DNA end fits TRBJ2-7 better. CDR3 length equals 13 residues. From germline, CDR1 is SQVTM and CDR2 ANQGSEA. CDR3 DNA: TGCAGCGTTAGAACAATTACCTCCTACGAGCAGTACTTC. As protein: CSVRTITSYEQYF.

The CDR3 here is CASSQAGKGQPQHF. The CDR3 DNA sequence: TGTGCCAGCAGCCAAGCGGGGAAGGGCCAGCCCCAGCATTTT. The rearrangement uses TRBV3-1 and TRBJ1-5; D is unresolved. Germline V lookup: CDR1 LGHDT, CDR2 YNNKEL (reference sequence). V gave up 1 base and J gave up 7 bases, with 11 bases separating them. The CDR3 loop spans 14 amino acids.

This clonotype was seen a handful of times. V gene TRBV27 combines with J gene TRBJ2-5; a weak D match, TRBD2 (7 bases). TRBJ2-7 explains the end of the DNA better; the J call may be wrong. CDR1 and CDR2 (germline): MNHEY, SMNVEV (reference sequence). This CDR3 contains 13 residues. This CDR3 is CASGAGAVYEQYF. The CDR3 DNA is TGTGCCAGCGGGGCGGGGGCCGTCTACGAGCAGTACTTC.

This chain joins TRBV29-1 and TRBJ2-4; 10 nucleotides line up with TRBD1. Germline lookup yields CDR1 SQVTM and CDR2 ANQGSEA. V shed 7 bases and J 4 bases; nucleotides not matched to a gene: 4. This CDR3 is 13 amino acids long. The CDR3 DNA reads as TGCAGCGGGGGACAGGGGTCTAAAAACATTCAGTACTTC. It yields the protein CSGGQGSKNIQYF.

This clonotype was seen a few times. This chain links TRBV18 with TRBJ2-1, with 11 bases lining up with TRBD2. The germline V gene has CDR1 KGHSH and CDR2 LQKENI. There are 16 residues in the CDR3. V was pared by 2 bases and J by 8 bases, with 8 bases of the junction left unmatched. The CDR3 bases are TGTGCCAGCTCACCAATAAGACTAGCGGGGAGCGATGAGCAGTTCTTC. Translated, it gives CASSPIRLAGSDEQFF.

Only a few counts were recorded for this clonotype. V is TRBV12-3 or TRBV12-4 and J is TRBJ1-3; D gene unclear. Trimming stripped 5 bases from V and 0 bases from J, with 23 bases between. This CDR3 region has 19 residues. The CDR3 coding sequence is TGTGCCAGCAGTCCCTGGGGATCCCGGACTCTATCCTCTGGAAACACCATATATTTT. It yields the protein CASSPWGSRTLSSGNTIYF.

The chain links TRBV5-1 to TRBJ2-5, with 11 bases that match TRBD2. V shed 2 bases, J shed 7 bases, and the junction held 13 bases outside the gene matches. The CDR3 consists of 17 residues. Per germline, CDR1 SGHRS and CDR2 YFSETQ. In nucleotides, the CDR3 is TGCGCCAGCAGCTTTACATTAGCGGGAGGGAACCCAGGGACCCAGTACTTC. Residues: CASSFTLAGGNPGTQYF.

This clonotype came up a few times. This chain links TRBV20-1 with TRBJ2-3; D gene uncertain. Between the trimmed V and J ends, which lost 3 bases and 6 bases, there was a span of 16 bases. The CDR3 has 14 residues. Germline lookup yields CDR1 DFQATT and CDR2 SNEGSKA (reference sequence). Written as DNA, the CDR3 is TGCAGTGCTAGGGTGTCTATCCCCCCCGATACGCAGTATTTT. Protein sequence: CSARVSIPPDTQYF.

The CDR3 DNA reads TGTGCCAGCAGCTTTCGGGTGTTCGAGACCCAGTACTTC. Translation gives CASSFRVFETQYF. V and J are TRBV27 and TRBJ2-5; D is ambiguous. Trimming left V 6 bases short and J 5 bases short, with 13 bases between. The CDR3 sequence is 13 residues long. Germline V CDR1 and CDR2: MNHEY, SMNVEV (reference sequence).

This clonotype was detected only a few times. The V and J genes are TRBV4-3 and TRBJ1-1; D call uncertain. Per the germline V gene, CDR1 is LGHNA and CDR2 is YSLEER. V shed 2 bases and J shed 5 bases, with 9 bases lying between them. The CDR3 is 13 amino acids. The CDR3 loop reads CASSQSEDTEAFF. For the CDR3, the DNA is TGCGCCAGCAGCCAATCAGAGGATACTGAAGCTTTCTTT.

This clonotype was seen only a few times. The chain has TRBV6-5 and TRBJ2-5, with 9 bases lining up with TRBD2. The CDR3 has 13 amino acids. Germline values: CDR1 MNHEY, CDR2 SVGAGI. The DNA for the CDR3 is TGTGCGGCGGGGGGGGGCGGCCAAGAGACCCAGTACTTC. It is translated as CAAGGGGQETQYF.

This chain connects TRBV28 to TRBJ2-7; the D is unclear. Germline CDR1 is MDHEN and CDR2 is SYDVKM. V gave up 1 base and J gave up 6 bases, with 7 bases separating them. CDR3 length: 12 amino acids. Here the CDR3 reads CASSLLGFEQYF. In DNA, the CDR3 is TGTGCCAGCAGTTTATTGGGGTTCGAGCAGTACTTC.

This clonotype was detected a few times. The chain couples TRBV6-5 to TRBJ2-5; 7 bases map to TRBD1. Germline loops: CDR1 MNHEY, CDR2 SVGAGI. The trim removed 7 bases at V and 1 base at J, leaving 6 bases unmatched. There are 14 residues in the CDR3. CDR3 sequence (DNA): TGTGCCAGCATGCGGACAGGTTTCCAAGAGACCCAGTACTTC. This encodes CASMRTGFQETQYF.

This clonotype was seen many times. The rearrangement joins TRBV5-1 to TRBJ1-1; no definite D call. The CDR3 loop spans 13 amino acids. The germline V gene has CDR1 SGHRS and CDR2 YFSETQ. Trimming cost V 5 bases and J 0 bases, with 8 bases left between them. The DNA for the CDR3 is TGCGCCAGCAGTTATGGGCTGAACACTGAAGCTTTCTTT. Residues: CASSYGLNTEAFF.

The sample holds a few counts of this clonotype. This chain uses TRBV5-6 with TRBJ1-1, with D uncertain. Germline CDR1 and CDR2: SGHDT and YYEEEE. This CDR3 comprises 13 residues. The germline V and J ends were trimmed by 0 bases and 8 bases, with 11 bases remaining between them. CDR3 protein: CASSLASGYEAFF. The DNA for the CDR3 is TGTGCCAGCAGCTTGGCGTCCGGTTACGAAGCTTTCTTT.

This clonotype was detected ten times or more. This chain uses TRBV3-1 with TRBJ1-6; possibly TRBD1 for D (6 bases). From germline, CDR1 is LGHDT and CDR2 YNNKEL (reference sequence). V was cut by 1 base and J by 0 bases, with 7 bases left in between. The CDR3 length is 16 residues. The CDR3 sequence is CASSQAGDSYNSPLHF. Here the CDR3 DNA reads TGTGCCAGCAGCCAAGCAGGGGACTCCTATAATTCACCCCTCCACTTT. Full variable domain (rest looked up from reference TRBV3-1 and TRBJ1-6): DTAVSQTPKYLVTQMGNDKSIKCEQNLGHDTMYWYKQDSKKFLKIMFSYNNKELIINETVPNRFSPKSPDKAHLNLHINSLELGDSAVYFCASSQAGDSYNSPLHFGNGTRLTVT.

The chain combines TRBV6-1 with TRBJ2-1; possibly TRBD2 for D (5 bases). V was pared by 2 bases and J by 4 bases, with 15 bases between. CDR1 and CDR2 (germline): MNHNS, SASEGT. The CDR3 extends over 16 amino acids. This CDR3 is CASSEPLATLYNEQFF. The CDR3, as DNA: TGTGCCAGCAGTGAACCCCTAGCAACGCTGTACAATGAGCAGTTCTTC.

The genes are TRBV18 and TRBJ2-2; 8 positions agree with TRBD2. The germline CDR1 and CDR2 sequences are KGHSH and LQKENI. The CDR3 totals 16 residues. The trim removed 3 bases at V and 0 bases at J, leaving 3 bases unmatched. The CDR3 DNA reads as TGTGCCAGCTCACCCCGGGAGGGGGCGAACACCGGGGAGCTGTTTTTT. Encoded protein: CASSPREGANTGELFF.

This clonotype was seen a few times. The chain links TRBV7-9 to TRBJ1-4; D not resolved. Germline-derived CDR1 and CDR2 are SEHNR and FQNEAQ (reference sequence). Between the trimmed V and J ends, which lost 5 bases and 5 bases, there was a span of 12 bases. This CDR3 contains 14 residues. The CDR3 bases are TGTGCCAGCAGCCTCGCGGGGAGGAATGAAAAACTGTTTTTT. This gives the protein CASSLAGRNEKLFF.

The chain uses TRBV7-9 and TRBJ2-5; no reliable D call. The J call may be wrong; the DNA end is better matched by TRBJ2-7. CDR1 and CDR2 (germline): SEHNR, FQNEAQ (reference sequence). There are 14 residues in the CDR3. The CDR3 DNA sequence: TGTGCCAGCAGTTCTACGGGCCTCATCTACGAGCAGTACTTC. Amino acid sequence: CASSSTGLIYEQYF.

Only a few counts were recorded for this clonotype. The CDR3 region is CASSPSGGGWDEQFF. The CDR3 coding sequence is TGTGCCAGCAGCCCGTCAGGAGGGGGTTGGGATGAGCAGTTCTTC. The chain employs TRBV4-2 and TRBJ2-1, with D perhaps TRBD1 or TRBD2 (6 bases each). The germline CDR1 and CDR2 sequences are LGHNA and YNFKEQ. The CDR3 spans 15 residues. Trimming pared 4 bases from V and 8 bases from J, leaving 18 bases between.

The chain employs TRBV7-9 and TRBJ1-2, with D uncertain. Trimming cost V 4 bases and J 2 bases, with 17 bases left between them. Germline assignment: CDR1 SEHNR and CDR2 FQNEAQ (reference sequence). CDR3 length: 16 residues. CDR3 DNA sequence: TGTGCCAGCAGCTCCATACGGTCGGGAGAGAACTATGGCTACACCTTC. Translation gives CASSSIRSGENYGYTF.